Each of the 25 T cell receptor beta chains below was sequenced from the same sample in a study of cytomegalovirus exposure and HLA in healthy donors. With 60 Vbeta and 13 Jbeta primers, the PCR was carried out. The data were produced by immunoSEQ multiplex PCR, yet TCRdb's version contains in-frame clones alone and is incomplete. This sample has around 150,000 clones, with 9.4% found just once. The sequencing input was PBMCs. Source of these receptors: a male donor in good health and CMV-seronegative.

This clone was observed a few times. The V and J genes are TRBV27 and TRBJ1-6; 10 nucleotides align to TRBD1. Per germline, CDR1 MNHEY and CDR2 SMNVEV (reference sequence). J lost 10 bases, V lost 4 bases, and 7 bases had no gene match. CDR3 length: 15 residues. CDR3: CASSSAGTGVSPLHF. CDR3 sequence (DNA): TGTGCCAGCAGTTCAGCCGGGACAGGGGTCTCACCCCTCCACTTT.

This chain links TRBV5-1 with TRBJ2-7; the D gene is possibly TRBD1 (6 bases). This CDR3 region has 14 residues. With 1 base removed from V and 6 bases from J, the gap between germline ends came to 14 bases. CDR1 and CDR2 from the germline V gene are SGHRS and YFSETQ. CDR3 in amino acids: CASSLSPGQLEQYF. For the CDR3, the DNA is TGCGCCAGCAGCTTGTCCCCGGGACAACTCGAGCAGTACTTC.

This clone was seen only a few times. This chain connects TRBV28 to TRBJ1-1, with 7 bases lining up with TRBD1. This CDR3 has 15 residues. V shed 1 base and J 3 bases; nucleotides not matched to a gene: 5. Germline V gene data show CDR1 as MDHEN and CDR2 as SYDVKM. The CDR3 spells CASSLLAGGDTEAFF. The DNA for the CDR3 is TGTGCCAGCAGTTTATTGGCAGGGGGTGACACTGAAGCTTTCTTT. Drawing the rest from reference TRBV28 and TRBJ1-1, the complete variable domain is DVKVTQSSRYLVKRTGEKVFLECVQDMDHENMFWYRQDPGLGLRLIYFSYDVKMKEKGDIPEGYSVSREKKERFSLILESASTNQTSMYLCASSLLAGGDTEAFFGQGTRLTVV.

The chain employs TRBV29-1 and TRBJ2-7, with a tentative D call TRBD2 (5 bases). Trimming took off 5 bases at V and 3 bases at J, with 14 bases between the two ends. The germline V gene encodes CDR1 SQVTM and CDR2 ANQGSEA. There are 13 residues in the CDR3. CDR3 amino acids: CSVLGSEFYEQYF. The DNA for the CDR3 is TGCAGCGTTTTAGGGAGCGAATTCTACGAGCAGTACTTC.

CDR3 sequence (DNA): TGTGCCAGCAGTGCCCGGACTAGGGGACGCACAGATACGCAGTATTTT. Its translation: CASSARTRGRTDTQYF. The chain has TRBV6-1 and TRBJ2-3; the match to TRBD2 covers 7 bases. CDR3 length: 16 amino acids. Germline CDR1 MNHNS, CDR2 SASEGT. Trimming removed 4 bases from V and 1 base from J; junction bases left unmatched: 8.

V is TRBV9 and J is TRBJ2-2, with a weak D call TRBD1 (6 bases). The CDR3 length is 17 residues. V was clipped by 1 base and J by 5 bases, with 18 bases between them. Germline CDR1 and CDR2: SGDLS and YYNGEE. As DNA, the CDR3 is TGTGCCAGCAGCGTATTAACTGAGGACAGTCTTACCGGGGAGCTGTTTTTT. This translates into CASSVLTEDSLTGELFF.

This clone showed up just a few times. The CDR3 does not end in the conserved phenylalanine or tryptophan, so this is likely a read error. The chain joins TRBV27 to TRBJ1-2; 11 bases fit TRBD1. J gave up 2 bases and V 0 bases, and 2 bases lay outside the gene matches. CDR1 is MNHEY, CDR2 SMNVEV, per germline (reference sequence). The CDR3 length is 16 residues. The CDR3 DNA is TGTGCCAGCAGTTTATCGGGACAGGGGGTGAACTATGGCTACACCCTC. Residues: CASSLSGQGVNYGYTL.

The V and J genes are TRBV5-1 and TRBJ2-3, with unresolved D. The CDR3 runs to 14 residues. Germline V lookup: CDR1 SGHRS, CDR2 YFSETQ. The germline V and J ends were trimmed by 0 bases and 6 bases, with 11 bases remaining between them. The CDR3 sequence is CASSLGRTEDTQYF. CDR3 in DNA: TGCGCCAGCAGCTTGGGACGTACGGAGGATACGCAGTATTTT.

The rearrangement joins TRBV7-3 to TRBJ2-3, with a weak D call TRBD1 (7 bases). V was shortened by 5 bases and J by 6 bases, with 15 bases between the two germline ends. This CDR3 region has 14 residues. The germline V gene has CDR1 SGHTA and CDR2 FQGTGA. The CDR3 DNA follows: TGTGCCAGCAGCCAGACCGGAGGGGGCGATACGCAGTATTTT. This gives the protein CASSQTGGGDTQYF.

This clone has only a few counts. The chain employs TRBV4-3 and TRBJ1-2; 8 nucleotides line up with TRBD1. The CDR3 length is 15 residues. The germline CDR1 and CDR2 sequences are LGHNA and YSLEER. V lost 0 bases, J lost 8 bases, and 8 bases stayed unmatched. CDR3 amino acids: CASSQDGVRGPGYTF. DNA for the CDR3: TGCGCCAGCAGCCAAGATGGTGTCAGGGGGCCGGGCTACACCTTC.

This chain joins TRBV29-1 and TRBJ2-5; D is ambiguous. V dropped 2 bases and J dropped 4 bases, with 5 bases sitting between them. The germline V gene encodes CDR1 SQVTM and CDR2 ANQGSEA. This CDR3 region has 11 residues. CDR3 DNA sequence: TGCAGCGTTGAAAATCTAGAGACCCAGTACTTC. Translated, it gives CSVENLETQYF. Using reference TRBV29-1 and TRBJ2-5 for the parts outside the CDR3, the full variable domain is SAVISQKPSRDICQRGTSLTIQCQVDSQVTMMFWYRQQPGQSLTLIATANQGSEATYESGFVIDKFPISRPNLTFSTLTVSNMSPEDSSIYLCSVENLETQYFGPGTRLLVL.

This clone was seen only a few times. The V and J genes are TRBV28 and TRBJ2-7; perhaps TRBD1 as D (5 bases). This CDR3 region has 14 residues. Trimming cost V 2 bases and J 2 bases, with 10 bases left between them. CDR1 is MDHEN, CDR2 SYDVKM, per germline. CDR3 region: CASSLTAGTYEQYF. As DNA, the CDR3 is TGTGCCAGCAGTTTAACAGCAGGGACCTACGAGCAGTACTTC.

This clone was observed a handful of times. The V and J genes are TRBV5-3 and TRBJ2-3; D may be TRBD2 (6 bases). TRBV5-3 is an ORF, and what it does is uncertain. The CDR3 covers 16 residues. The V gene lost 2 bases and the J gene lost 2 bases, with 15 bases spanning the gap. The DNA for the CDR3 is TGTGCCAGAAGCTTACCGCGGGGTAGGCCCACAGATACGCAGTATTTT. It yields the protein CARSLPRGRPTDTQYF.

Regarding this clone: The junction does not match germline at one end; this may be a read error. The rearrangement joins TRBV2 to TRBJ1-2; 9 nucleotides match TRBD1. The CDR3 is 13 amino acids. Germline V gene data show CDR1 as SNHLY and CDR2 as FYNNEI. The CDR3 is CASREGQGKGYTF. CDR3 coding DNA: TGTGCCAGCAGGGAAGGACAGGGGAAGGGCTACACCTTC.

A few counts support this clone. V and J are TRBV2 and TRBJ1-1, with D hard to call. V shed 4 bases and J shed 7 bases, with 7 bases lying between them. Germline V lookup: CDR1 SNHLY, CDR2 FYNNEI. This CDR3 is 11 amino acids long. The CDR3: CASSVGIEAFF. In DNA, the CDR3 is TGTGCCAGCAGTGTCGGGATTGAAGCTTTCTTT.

This clone was counted only a few times. Here the CDR3 reads CASSFAQQPQETQYF. Written as DNA, the CDR3 is TGTGCCAGCAGCTTCGCACAGCAACCCCAAGAGACCCAGTACTTC. This chain uses TRBV7-2 with TRBJ2-5; D not resolved. V gave up 3 bases and J gave up 1 base, with 12 bases separating them. Germline values: CDR1 SGHTA, CDR2 FQGNSA. The CDR3 consists of 15 residues.

The chain recombines TRBV6-5 with TRBJ2-3; TRBD1 matches at 9 bases. CDR3 length equals 14 residues. The junction had 3 bases not matched to a gene; V was cut back by 5 bases and J by 3 bases. Germline CDR1 is MNHEY and CDR2 is SVGAGI. CDR3 bases: TGTGCCAGCAGTACGGACAGGGGAACAGATACGCAGTATTTT. It is translated as CASSTDRGTDTQYF.

The table lists this clone with a few counts. This CDR3 is CASSLGGTPFEQYF. The DNA for the CDR3 is TGTGCCAGCAGTTTAGGGGGGACCCCGTTCGAGCAGTACTTC. The rearrangement joins TRBV27 to TRBJ2-7; the D gene is possibly TRBD2 (6 bases). The V gene's germline CDR1 is MNHEY and CDR2 SMNVEV (reference sequence). The V and J ends lost 2 bases and 6 bases respectively, with 14 bases between them. The CDR3 runs to 14 residues.

As concerns this clone: This sample also contains other DNA sequences that code for the same CDR3. The chain couples TRBV9 to TRBJ2-4; D is unclear. CDR3 size: 14 residues. V was cut by 0 bases and J by 2 bases, with 6 bases left in between. Germline-derived CDR1 and CDR2 are SGDLS and YYNGEE. The chain's CDR3 is CASSVGGSKNIQYF. The CDR3 region has the DNA TGTGCCAGCAGCGTAGGAGGTTCCAAAAACATTCAGTACTTC.

The chain recombines TRBV10-2 with TRBJ2-7; weak D call: TRBD1 (5 bases). V dropped 2 bases and J dropped 2 bases, with 10 bases sitting between them. The CDR3 is made up of 14 amino acids. CDR1 and CDR2 (germline): WSHSY, SAAADI. CDR3 loop: CASSEAQATYEQYF. The CDR3 DNA sequence: TGCGCCAGCAGTGAGGCACAGGCAACCTACGAGCAGTACTTC.

This clone was found a few times. The chain combines TRBV7-9 with TRBJ1-1; TRBD1 is a possible D gene (5 bases). Trimming took off 1 base at V and 5 bases at J, with 11 bases between the two ends. The CDR3 is 14 residues long. Germline-derived CDR1 and CDR2 are SEHNR and FQNEAQ (reference sequence). CDR3 amino acids: CASSLEGRMTEAFF. Here the CDR3 DNA reads TGTGCCAGCAGCTTAGAGGGGCGTATGACTGAAGCTTTCTTT.

CDR3 sequence reads: CASSVEWNYGYTF. CDR3 in DNA: TGCGCCAGCAGCGTGGAGTGGAACTATGGCTACACCTTC. The chain is built from TRBV4-1 and TRBJ1-2; D is ambiguous. V was clipped by 5 bases and J by 2 bases, with 9 bases between them. CDR1 and CDR2 (germline): MGHRA, YSYEKL. The CDR3 has 13 amino acids.

This clone was seen a few times. This chain joins TRBV6-1 and TRBJ2-3; no clear D gene. V lost 2 bases and J lost 6, with 6 bases in between. This CDR3 region has 12 residues. CDR1 and CDR2 (germline): MNHNS, SASEGT. The CDR3 DNA reads TGTGCCAGCAGTGAACGCAGGGATACGCAGTATTTT. Protein product: CASSERRDTQYF.

The rearrangement links TRBV7-2 to TRBJ2-7; a possible D gene is TRBD2 (6 bases). The CDR3 extends over 14 amino acids. Trimming removed 5 bases at V and 12 bases at J, with 23 bases between. CDR1 and CDR2 (germline): SGHTA, FQGNSA. The CDR3 loop is CASSVLVGGIGLYF. For the CDR3, the DNA is TGTGCCAGCAGCGTCCTCGTCGGCGGGATCGGGCTGTACTTC.

The V gene is TRBV25-1, the J gene TRBJ2-3; D unclear. The germline CDR1 and CDR2 sequences are MGHDK and SYGVNS. CDR3 length equals 14 residues. The V and J ends lost 2 bases and 3 bases respectively, with 9 bases between them. CDR3 in DNA: TGTGCCAGCAGTGAACAGGTTGAAACAGATACGCAGTATTTT. Translating it yields CASSEQVETDTQYF.